This T cell receptor beta chain was sequenced during a study of T cell responses to AZD1222 COVID-19 vaccine. Regarding the study as a whole: Donors skewed white British and female; clonal diversity was possibly underestimated.

Assay used: immunoSEQ multiplex PCR; TCRdb lists only in-frame clones, some missing. This table holds 150,000 to 200,000 clones, approximately 94% found once. For this clone: Antigen specificity is unknown.

V lost 5 bases to trimming and J lost 1 base, with 12 bases between them. The CDR3 runs to 15 residues. Germline CDR1 SGHTA, CDR2 FQGTGA. The material was peripheral blood, obtained 28 days after the second AZD1222 dose. The rearrangement joins TRBV7-3 to TRBJ2-1; D remains unclear. The TCR comes from an adult who received the AZD1222 COVID-19 vaccine. The CDR3 DNA reads TGTGCCAGCAGCCCCGGGCGACTGTCCTACAATGAGCAGTTCTTC. Translating it yields CASSPGRLSYNEQFF.